This paragraph reports one T cell receptor (beta chain). Original handling: The authors estimated nucleated cell counts from reference gene primer amplification. Measured with immunoSEQ multiplex PCR; TCRdb has only the in-frame clones, and not every one. V and J calls and clone size are copied from that table; D and trimming were computed from the DNA. This sample yields 300,000 to 400,000 clones, of which over 75% are seen a single time; approximately 2.5% belongs to the top ten. Recruited during active infection, patients (from Seattle) were subsequently followed longitudinally. This record belongs to a study of blood T cell repertoires in COVID-19. The overall study: Samples representing acute and convalescent COVID-19 were sourced from the United States, Italy and Spain. T cells, B-cell-depleted T cells, or PBMCs supplied cDNA or gDNA.

The V end lost 6 bases, the J end lost 3 bases, and 8 bases lay between the germline ends. This CDR3 is 12 amino acids long. Germline CDR1 reads ENHRY; CDR2 reads SYGVKD. The receptor was derived from a woman aged 55 to 70 with COVID-19, enrolled during active disease. The chain couples TRBV10-3 to TRBJ1-1, with D perhaps matching TRBD1 (5 bases). The specimen was peripheral blood. As DNA, the CDR3 is TGTGCCATCAGGGGGGGGGACACTGAAGCTTTCTTT. Its protein is CAIRGGDTEAFF.